The T cell receptor (beta chain) under discussion was sequenced for a study of blood T cell repertoires in COVID-19. The wider study: Whether acute or convalescent, the COVID-19 samples came from the United States, Italy and Spain. Sample material is recorded as cDNA or gDNA derived from T cells, B-cell-depleted T cells, or PBMCs.

The CDR3 is 18 amino acids. The junction had 9 bases not matched to a gene; V was cut back by 5 bases and J by 0 bases. Germline CDR1 and CDR2: LGHDT and YNNKEL (reference sequence). Methods used by the authors: How many nucleated cells were present was estimated from reference gene primer amplification. The method was immunoSEQ multiplex PCR; TCRdb's version includes in-frame clones alone and lacks a portion of them. V and J calls plus clone size are reproduced from that table; the DNA served to infer D and trimming. This table holds about 83,000 clones, roughly 80% found once. The receptor's source is a woman older than 75 with acute or convalescent COVID-19. Specimen: peripheral blood. This chain uses TRBV3-1 (or the pseudogene TRBV3-2) with TRBJ1-3, with 11 bases identical to TRBD1. The CDR3 bases are TGTGCCAGCAGCAACGGAGGGACAGGGGGTCGCTCTGGAAACACCATATATTTT. Residues: CASSNGGTGGRSGNTIYF.